This T cell receptor beta chain is drawn from a study of tumor-infiltrating lymphocytes in primary liver carcinoma. Study information: Each of the growths was stage T1-T3 N0M0, extending about 4.2 to 11 cm across.

CDR3 length equals 15 residues. Concerning this clonotype itself: Its target is unknown. The junction departs from germline at one end; a sequencing error may be responsible.

A primer matching the constant region was used to make TCR beta cDNA from around 460 ng of total RNA. The TCR beta library was amplified through three nested multiplex PCR rounds in a modified ARM-PCR procedure. Each of the first two PCR rounds ran roughly 9 cycles with TRBV1-TRBV30 forward and C-beta reverse primers. TCRdb reanalysed the multiplex PCR reads using MiXCR and keeps one entry per CDR3 protein. The sample yields about 330,000 distinct CDR3 sequences, less than 65% seen once. Out of unsorted whole blood came the blood RNA, and germline DNA was extracted as well. Patients had chronic HBV infection and were treatment-naive. Overall study results and limits: Tumors and blood were compared for top-250-clone fraction, and tumors had the significantly higher value (p = 0.039). Among the pair types, tumor region pairs showed more overlap than tumor-adjacent and tumor-blood pairs.

This TCR derives from a man aged 35-49 years with primary liver carcinoma and hepatitis B virus infection. This rearrangement joins TRBV12-3 or TRBV12-4 to TRBJ2-7; TRBD1 matches at 10 bases. Sequenced: peripheral blood. The CDR3 coding sequence is TGTACCAGCAGTTTTCTGGGACAGGGGAACTACGAGCAGTACTTC. Protein: CTSSFLGQGNYEQYF.